The next 9 T cell receptor beta chains were all read from a single sample in a study of T cells in women clearing cervical HPV infection. The repertoire was sequenced with immunoSEQ multiplex PCR; TCRdb's copy has only in-frame clones and lacks some. The sample has 40,000 or so clones. Sequenced sample: blood buffy coat. These receptors were collected from a woman between 18 and 75 years old with a cervical HPV16 infection that either progressed to CIN3+ or cleared (not recorded which).

In the case of this clone: With the read ending 3 residues before the CDR3 end, the germline J gene is used to fill in that end. The rearrangement uses TRBV5-6 and TRBJ2-1, with no clear D. Germline assignment: CDR1 SGHDT and CDR2 YYEEEE. Trimming removed 3 bases from V and 8 bases from J, with 9 bases in between. This CDR3 comprises 12 residues. The sequenced CDR3 bases are TGTGCCAGCAGCTCCACTGCGGATGAG. It translates to CASSSTADE. The complete CDR3 reads CASSSTADEQFF.

Turning to this clone: With the read ending 3 residues before the CDR3 end, the germline J gene is used to fill in that end. The chain recombines TRBV6-1 with TRBJ1-1; D is perhaps TRBD1 (5 bases). Germline V gene sequence: CDR1 MNHNS, CDR2 SASEGT. The length of the CDR3 is 13 residues. CDR3 amino acids: CASSERQGREAFF. CDR3 bases read: TGTGCCAGCAGTGAACGGCAGGGTCGCGAG.

A note on this clone: The sequenced fragment ends 3 residues before the CDR3 boundary, so the rest is inferred from the germline J gene. V gene TRBV19 combines with J gene TRBJ1-2; D is unresolved. Germline CDR1 and CDR2: LNHDA and SQIVND (reference sequence). CDR3 length: 17 amino acids. The part of the CDR3 DNA that was read is TGTGCCAGTAGTATCTCTATTTTTAGCGGGAGGGCCTACGAC. It encodes CASSISIFSGRAYD. The entire CDR3 reads CASSISIFSGRAYDYTF. Based on the CDR3 plus reference TRBV19 and TRBJ1-2, the full variable domain is DGGITQSPKYLFRKEGQNVTLSCEQNLNHDAMYWYRQDPGQGLRLIYYSQIVNDFQKGDIAEGYSVSREKKESFPLTVTSAQKNPTAFYLCASSISIFSGRAYDYTFGSGTRLTVV.

On this clone: The read finishes 3 residues shy of the CDR3 end, and the germline J gene is used to complete it. The chain recombines TRBV7-8 with TRBJ2-7; 9 nucleotides line up with TRBD1. Germline V gene sequence: CDR1 SGHVS, CDR2 FQNEAQ. V shed 4 bases, J shed 4 bases, and the junction held 5 bases outside the gene matches. This CDR3 comprises 14 residues. The CDR3 sequence: CASSSLGQGYEQYF. CDR3 bases read: TGTGCCAGCAGCTCATTAGGACAGGGGTACGAG.

A word on this clone: The CDR3 goes on 3 residues after the read ends, and that part is filled in from the germline J gene. This chain connects TRBV18 to TRBJ1-2; 9 bases fit TRBD1. Per the germline V gene, CDR1 is KGHSH and CDR2 is LQKENI. This CDR3 region has 13 residues. The CDR3 bases that were read are TGTGCCAGCTCACCGGACAGGGGAGGCGAC. This gives the protein CASSPDRGGD. Given in full, the CDR3 is CASSPDRGGDYTF.

On this clone: The read comes to an end 3 residues before the CDR3 does, leaving the germline J gene to fill in the end. This chain uses TRBV7-9 with TRBJ1-1; D is undetermined. V was shortened by 2 bases and J by 1 base, with 5 bases between the two germline ends. Per the germline V gene, CDR1 is SEHNR and CDR2 is FQNEAQ (reference sequence). This CDR3 has 13 residues. CDR3 sequence reads: CASSLRQNTEAFF. CDR3 DNA (partial): TGTGCCAGCAGCTTAAGGCAGAACACTGAA.

As to this clone: The CDR3 is cut off 3 residues early in the read; its end comes from the germline J gene. The chain joins TRBV20-1 to TRBJ2-5; 11 positions agree with TRBD1. The CDR3 length is 14 residues. Germline V gene lookup returns CDR1 DFQATT and CDR2 SNEGSKA (reference sequence). The junction had 7 bases not matched to a gene; V was cut back by 6 bases and J by 4 bases. This chain's CDR3 is CSATGTGGGETQYF. The DNA read from the CDR3 is TGCAGTGCGACCGGGACAGGGGGGGGAGAGACC.

About this clone itself: The read terminates 3 residues ahead of where the CDR3 ends, so the germline J gene completes it. The rearrangement uses TRBV7-2 and TRBJ2-1, with D perhaps TRBD2 (5 bases). The ends were cut back, 6 bases at V and 4 bases at J, with 13 bases in the middle. The germline V gene has CDR1 SGHTA and CDR2 FQGNSA. The CDR3 is 14 residues long. The part of the CDR3 DNA that was read is TGTGCCAGCAGACGAGCGGAAGCTTACAATGAG. As protein: CASRRAEAYNE. The whole CDR3 protein is CASRRAEAYNEQFF.

Details on this clone: The sequenced fragment ends 3 residues before the CDR3 boundary, so the rest is inferred from the germline J gene. This chain connects TRBV19 to TRBJ1-2; no firm D call. Germline CDR1 reads LNHDA; CDR2 reads SQIVND (reference sequence). CDR3 length: 14 residues. The germline V and J ends were trimmed by 5 bases and 1 base, with 11 bases remaining between them. The CDR3 bases that were read are TGTGCCAGTAGTCCAACCTCACTTAACTATGGC. This translates into CASSPTSLNYG. The entire CDR3 protein is CASSPTSLNYGYTF.